This entry lists 28 T cell receptor beta chains sequenced from one sample in a study of blood T cell repertoires in COVID-19. Repertoires were generated with immunoSEQ multiplex PCR, while TCRdb's copy carries only in-frame clones and drops some. The profile shows around 260,000 clones, about 91% of them singletons. Sequenced material: peripheral blood. Source of these receptors: a person between 18 and 35 years old with COVID-19, enrolled during active disease.

V gene TRBV3-1 (or the pseudogene TRBV3-2) combines with J gene TRBJ2-7, with D unresolved. The CDR3 has 13 amino acids. Germline V CDR1 and CDR2: LGHDT, YNNKEL (reference sequence). Trimming cost V 3 bases and J 0 bases, with 6 bases left between them. The CDR3 spells CASSHSFSYEQYF. CDR3 in DNA: TGTGCCAGCAGCCATTCCTTCTCCTACGAGCAGTACTTC.

V gene TRBV27 combines with J gene TRBJ1-5; TRBD1 might be the D (5 bases). With 10 bases removed from V and 4 bases from J, the gap between germline ends came to 14 bases. Looked up from germline, CDR1 is MNHEY and CDR2 is SMNVEV (reference sequence). This CDR3 spans 13 amino acids. CDR3 bases: TGTGCCATATTTAGGAAGGGGAATCAGCCCCAGCATTTT. Translated, it gives CAIFRKGNQPQHF.

This chain connects TRBV28 to TRBJ2-1; the D gene is possibly TRBD2 (6 bases). The ends were cut back, 3 bases at V and 7 bases at J, with 22 bases in the middle. This CDR3 comprises 17 residues. CDR1 and CDR2 from the germline V gene are MDHEN and SYDVKM. Here the CDR3 reads CASSFSPRTTTGNEQFF. CDR3 bases: TGTGCCAGCAGTTTTTCCCCCCGGACTACCACGGGGAATGAGCAGTTCTTC. Combining the CDR3 with reference TRBV28 and TRBJ2-1 gives the whole variable domain DVKVTQSSRYLVKRTGEKVFLECVQDMDHENMFWYRQDPGLGLRLIYFSYDVKMKEKGDIPEGYSVSREKKERFSLILESASTNQTSMYLCASSFSPRTTTGNEQFFGPGTRLTVL.

The gene calls are TRBV30 and TRBJ2-7; D perhaps matches TRBD1 (5 bases). This CDR3 spans 14 amino acids. Trimming took 3 bases from V and 1 from J, leaving 13 bases between them. Germline lookup yields CDR1 GTSNPN and CDR2 SVGIG (reference sequence). The CDR3 is CAWRDLRASYEQYF. The CDR3 DNA follows: TGTGCCTGGAGGGACCTCAGGGCATCCTACGAGCAGTACTTC.

V is TRBV9 and J is TRBJ2-5; TRBD2 matches at 11 bases. Germline V gene sequence: CDR1 SGDLS, CDR2 YYNGEE. Trimming cost V 4 bases and J 4 bases; bases outside gene matches: 9. This CDR3 has 16 residues. CDR3 sequence: CASSPGTSGFLETQYF. Here the CDR3 DNA reads TGTGCCAGCAGCCCCGGGACTAGCGGATTTCTAGAGACCCAGTACTTC.

In its sample, this clone was seen once. CDR3 loop: CASSSDSATNEKLFF. In nucleotides, the CDR3 is TGTGCCAGCAGTTCGGACAGTGCAACTAATGAAAAACTGTTTTTT. The V call is TRBV6-5, the J call TRBJ1-4; weak D call: TRBD1 (6 bases). Germline V gene sequence: CDR1 MNHEY, CDR2 SVGAGI. The CDR3 extends over 15 amino acids. Trimming took off 4 bases at V and 0 bases at J, with 9 bases between the two ends.

This clone was counted only a few times. The V call is TRBV13, the J call TRBJ2-7, with TRBD2 matching over 8 bases. The germline V gene has CDR1 PRHDT and CDR2 FYEKMQ (reference sequence). J gave up 6 bases and V 4 bases, and 17 bases lay outside the gene matches. The CDR3 extends over 17 amino acids. CDR3 in DNA: TGTGCCAGCAGCTCTCCCACAGGACTAGCTCTGTCGGGCGAGCAGTACTTC. Translation: CASSSPTGLALSGEQYF.

V and J are TRBV11-3 and TRBJ2-3, with TRBD2 matching over 9 bases. Germline CDR1 reads SGHNT; CDR2 reads YENEEA. With 6 bases clipped from V and 4 bases from J, the junction kept 5 bases outside the gene matches. CDR3 length equals 14 residues. This CDR3 reads CASSRLAESDTQYF. The CDR3, as DNA: TGTGCCAGCAGTCGACTAGCGGAGTCAGATACGCAGTATTTT.

V and J are TRBV9 and TRBJ1-1; 9 bases are a match to TRBD1. J was trimmed by 4 bases and V by 3 bases; bases with no gene match: 7. CDR3 size: 15 residues. Per germline, CDR1 SGDLS and CDR2 YYNGEE. For the CDR3, the DNA is TGTGCCAGCAGCGGCGACAGGGGGGGATTCACTGAAGCTTTCTTT. Translating it yields CASSGDRGGFTEAFF.

The chain is built from TRBV28 and TRBJ2-2, with 7 bases lining up with TRBD1. This CDR3 comprises 18 residues. The V gene end was trimmed by 3 bases and the J gene end by 2 bases; junction bases not matched to a gene: 12. Germline CDR1 reads MDHEN; CDR2 reads SYDVKM. In DNA form, the CDR3 reads TGTGCCAGCAGTTTTTCTCGCACCGGGACAGTTAACACCGGGGAGCTGTTTTTT. It yields the protein CASSFSRTGTVNTGELFF.

The V gene is TRBV28, the J gene TRBJ1-5; 12 bases are shared with TRBD1. The CDR3 is 19 amino acids. CDR1 is MDHEN, CDR2 SYDVKM, per germline. V shed 5 bases, J shed 6 bases, and the junction held 17 bases outside the gene matches. CDR3 sequence (DNA): TGTGCCAGCAGTAAAATCCGGGACAGGGGGCTTGTGTCGTTTCAGCCCCAGCATTTT. Translation: CASSKIRDRGLVSFQPQHF.

J is TRBJ2-7 and V is TRBV6-5; D remains ambiguous. Trimming removed 2 bases from V and 0 bases from J, with 8 bases in between. The CDR3 has 14 amino acids. Germline values: CDR1 MNHEY, CDR2 SVGAGI. CDR3 amino acids: CASSYTGVSYEQYF. As DNA, the CDR3 is TGTGCCAGCAGTTACACGGGTGTCTCCTACGAGCAGTACTTC.

The rearrangement joins TRBV5-4 to TRBJ2-5; D is ambiguous. Germline CDR1 reads SGHNT; CDR2 reads YYREEE (reference sequence). CDR3 length: 14 residues. The V end lost 4 bases, the J end lost 5 bases, and 15 bases lay between the germline ends. The CDR3 coding sequence is TGTGCCAGCAGCGCGGTCCATGCTTTGGAGACCCAGTACTTC. It yields the protein CASSAVHALETQYF.

The rearrangement uses TRBV12-5 and TRBJ2-1; 8 nucleotides align to TRBD1. The CDR3 length is 15 residues. Germline V CDR1 and CDR2: LGHNT, FRNRAP. The V gene end was trimmed by 6 bases and the J gene end by 6 bases; junction bases not matched to a gene: 10. Here the CDR3 reads CASGSGQGESNEQFF. In DNA, the CDR3 is TGTGCTAGTGGCTCTGGACAGGGAGAGAGCAATGAGCAGTTCTTC.

The V gene is TRBV13, the J gene TRBJ1-1; 10 bases align to TRBD1. V lost 0 bases and J lost 8; bases outside the gene matches: 0. Germline loops: CDR1 PRHDT, CDR2 FYEKMQ (reference sequence). There are 13 residues in the CDR3. The CDR3 DNA follows: TGTGCCAGCAGCTTAGGGGACAGGGGGGAAGCTTTCTTT. This encodes CASSLGDRGEAFF.

With respect to this clone: The same CDR3 arises from other DNA sequences in this sample as well. This rearrangement joins TRBV29-1 to TRBJ1-1; D is ambiguous. The V gene lost 4 bases and the J gene lost 5 bases, with 8 bases spanning the gap. CDR3 length equals 11 residues. Germline-derived CDR1 and CDR2 are SQVTM and ANQGSEA. This CDR3 reads CSVVRGTEAFF. The CDR3 DNA reads as TGCAGCGTTGTGAGAGGGACTGAAGCTTTCTTT.

This sequence joins TRBV29-1 and TRBJ2-2, with D tentatively TRBD2 (5 bases). The germline gives CDR1 SQVTM, CDR2 ANQGSEA. The CDR3 length is 13 residues. Trimming pared 6 bases from V and 5 bases from J, leaving 13 bases between. In DNA, the CDR3 is TGCAGCGTCGCAACTAGGCTGACCGGGGAGCTGTTTTTT. This encodes CSVATRLTGELFF.

The V gene is TRBV19, the J gene TRBJ1-1; D call uncertain. Between the trimmed V and J ends, which lost 2 bases and 0 bases, there was a span of 7 bases. Germline CDR1 and CDR2: LNHDA and SQIVND (reference sequence). The CDR3 totals 14 residues. The CDR3 is CASSIREVNTEAFF. DNA of the CDR3: TGTGCCAGTAGTATAAGGGAGGTGAACACTGAAGCTTTCTTT.

The chain recombines TRBV5-1 with TRBJ2-6; unclear D gene. CDR1 is SGHRS and CDR2 is YFSETQ in the germline V gene. Trimming cost V 0 bases and J 1 base, with 11 bases left between them. This CDR3 region has 17 residues. CDR3: CASSLAALMSGANVLTF. For the CDR3, the DNA is TGCGCCAGCAGCTTGGCCGCGCTCATGTCTGGGGCCAACGTCCTGACTTTC.

The V and J genes are TRBV5-8 and TRBJ2-2; D is ambiguous. Germline V gives CDR1 SGHTS, CDR2 YDEGEE. V lost 0 bases and J 6 bases, leaving 3 bases between the germline ends. This CDR3 region has 12 residues. The CDR3 DNA follows: TGTGCCAGCAGCTTGGGAGCCGGGGAGCTGTTTTTT. This codes for CASSLGAGELFF.

This chain joins TRBV27 and TRBJ1-1; no definite D call. The length of the CDR3 is 15 residues. Germline V gene lookup returns CDR1 MNHEY and CDR2 SMNVEV (reference sequence). V was pared by 0 bases and J by 3 bases, with 11 bases between. CDR3 loop: CASSLSTTADTEAFF. Here the CDR3 DNA reads TGTGCCAGCAGTTTATCTACTACGGCGGACACTGAAGCTTTCTTT.

The rearrangement links TRBV4-1 to TRBJ1-1; D is unclear. This CDR3 region has 14 residues. Trimming cost V 0 bases and J 4 bases, with 9 bases left between them. Per germline, CDR1 MGHRA and CDR2 YSYEKL. In nucleotides, the CDR3 is TGCGCCAGCAGCCAAGATGTAGGCGGCACTGAAGCTTTCTTT. Translation gives CASSQDVGGTEAFF.

CDR3 DNA sequence: TGTGCCAGCAGCTTAGGACTAGCGGGGGATTACGAGCAGTACTTC. Protein: CASSLGLAGDYEQYF. The V call is TRBV7-4, the J call TRBJ2-7, with TRBD2 matching over 12 bases. V was clipped by 1 base and J by 4 bases; unmatched bases: 2. Germline values: CDR1 SGHVT, CDR2 SQSDAQ. CDR3 size: 15 residues.

The rearrangement joins TRBV19 to TRBJ2-1; TRBD2 agrees at 8 bases. Germline V lookup: CDR1 LNHDA, CDR2 SQIVND (reference sequence). Trimming cost V 3 bases and J 4 bases; bases outside gene matches: 5. The CDR3 loop spans 15 amino acids. In nucleotides, the CDR3 is TGTGCCAGTAGTATTCCCCAGCGGGGGTACAATGAGCAGTTCTTC. This gives the protein CASSIPQRGYNEQFF.

V usage is TRBV3-1 (or the pseudogene TRBV3-2) and J usage is TRBJ1-2, with 7 bases matching TRBD1. The CDR3 has 13 residues. CDR1 and CDR2 (germline): LGHDT, YNNKEL (reference sequence). V lost 4 bases and J lost 3; bases outside the gene matches: 2. CDR3 nucleotides: TGTGCCAGCAGCCCGGGACAGCACTATGGCTACACCTTC. This translates into CASSPGQHYGYTF.

In this sample, this clone turned up once. The genes are TRBV24-1 and TRBJ2-1; the D gene is possibly TRBD2 (6 bases). Trimming stripped 10 bases from V and 1 base from J, with 10 bases between. There are 13 residues in the CDR3. Germline V gives CDR1 KGHDR, CDR2 SFDVKD. CDR3 protein: CATGTSSYNEQFF. The CDR3 DNA reads TGTGCCACAGGGACTTCATCCTACAATGAGCAGTTCTTC.

The chain joins TRBV6-1 to TRBJ1-2, with D unresolved. This CDR3 comprises 14 residues. Per germline, CDR1 MNHNS and CDR2 SASEGT. V was trimmed by 2 bases and J by 3 bases, leaving 10 bases between them. The CDR3 protein is CASSELGGDYGYTF. The CDR3 DNA is TGTGCCAGCAGTGAATTGGGAGGAGACTATGGCTACACCTTC.

The J gene is TRBJ1-3, the V gene TRBV5-1, with 9 bases lining up with TRBD1. Germline V gives CDR1 SGHRS, CDR2 YFSETQ. The CDR3 totals 14 residues. The V and J ends lost 4 bases and 4 bases, in that order; junction bases with no gene match: 3. CDR3 DNA sequence: TGCGCCAGCAGCCCGACAGGGGGAGGAAACACCATATATTTT. Translating gives CASSPTGGGNTIYF. The full variable domain, rest sourced from reference TRBV5-1 and TRBJ1-3, is KAGVTQTPRYLIKTRGQQVTLSCSPISGHRSVSWYQQTPGQGLQFLFEYFSETQRNKGNFPGRFSGRQFSNSRSEMNVSTLELGDSALYLCASSPTGGGNTIYFGEGSWLTVV.